The next 26 T cell receptor beta chains were all read from a single sample in a study of response to subunit inactivated influenza vaccine. Via MiXCR, TCRdb re-called the RT-PCR reads, giving one row per CDR3 protein. The data contain 650,000 to 800,000 distinct CDR3 sequences, approximately 14% of them seen just once; the ten biggest clones take up around 7.3%. The source was PBMCs from blood, collected 14 days before vaccination. These receptors all come from a man aged 50 to 60 who received an inactivated influenza vaccine.

This chain uses TRBV5-6 with TRBJ1-6, with 8 nucleotides matching TRBD1. The germline gives CDR1 SGHDT, CDR2 YYEEEE. This CDR3 has 15 residues. J was trimmed by 4 bases and V by 5 bases; bases with no gene match: 5. The CDR3 is CASSPGQDYNSPLHF. Written as DNA, the CDR3 is TGTGCCAGCAGTCCGGGACAGGATTATAATTCACCCCTCCACTTT.

This clonotype was observed a handful of times. The chain links TRBV4-3 to TRBJ1-1; D is undetermined. V was clipped by 0 bases and J by 0 bases, with 8 bases between them. The CDR3 extends over 15 amino acids. Germline V gene lookup returns CDR1 LGHNA and CDR2 YSLEER. CDR3 protein: CASSQEVTMNTEAFF. The CDR3 DNA reads TGCGCCAGCAGCCAAGAGGTAACTATGAACACTGAAGCTTTCTTT.

This clonotype was recorded a few times. The chain joins TRBV27 to TRBJ2-1, with 8 bases identical to TRBD1. The CDR3 totals 14 residues. Germline V gene lookup returns CDR1 MNHEY and CDR2 SMNVEV (reference sequence). With 5 bases clipped from V and 6 bases from J, the junction kept 6 bases outside the gene matches. Written as DNA, the CDR3 is TGTGCCAGCAGTATGTTCAGGGGGCCCAATGAGCAGTTCTTC. Protein sequence: CASSMFRGPNEQFF.

The gene calls are TRBV5-1 and TRBJ2-5, with D perhaps matching TRBD2 (6 bases). Trimming took off 4 bases at V and 3 bases at J, with 13 bases between the two ends. CDR3 length: 14 amino acids. Germline V CDR1 and CDR2: SGHRS, YFSETQ. CDR3 amino acids: CASSHTSSEETQYF. CDR3 coding DNA: TGCGCCAGCAGCCACACTAGCAGCGAAGAGACCCAGTACTTC.

This clonotype was seen once. The V and J genes are TRBV7-9 and TRBJ2-7; D is perhaps TRBD1 or TRBD2 (6 bases each). V dropped 4 bases and J dropped 9 bases, with 19 bases sitting between them. The CDR3 spans 14 residues. Germline lookup yields CDR1 SEHNR and CDR2 FQNEAQ (reference sequence). CDR3 residues: CASSSQMGGFGQYF. The CDR3 DNA reads as TGTGCCAGCAGCTCTCAAATGGGGGGCTTCGGGCAGTACTTC.

The table lists this clonotype with a few counts. CDR3 sequence (DNA): TGCGCCAGCAGTGAACGGGGACCGAACACTGAAGCTTTCTTT. Amino acid sequence: CASSERGPNTEAFF. This chain links TRBV10-2 with TRBJ1-1, with a weak D call TRBD1 (5 bases). CDR1 and CDR2 from the germline V gene are WSHSY and SAAADI. The CDR3 spans 14 residues. Trimming cost V 3 bases and J 1 base, with 9 bases left between them.

This clonotype was seen only a few times. The gene calls are TRBV2 and TRBJ2-1; D gene ambiguous. V was pared by 4 bases and J by 4 bases, with 5 bases between. Per germline, CDR1 SNHLY and CDR2 FYNNEI. The CDR3 is made up of 12 amino acids. The CDR3 DNA follows: TGTGCCAGCAGTGTTAGATACAATGAGCAGTTCTTC. Its translation: CASSVRYNEQFF.

The V call is TRBV5-1, the J call TRBJ2-3; D remains ambiguous. The CDR3 is 15 amino acids. V was cut by 0 bases and J by 4 bases, with 12 bases left in between. Germline CDR1 SGHRS, CDR2 YFSETQ. The CDR3 DNA reads as TGCGCCAGCAGCTTGGGTGATCAGGATTCAGATACGCAGTATTTT. It translates to CASSLGDQDSDTQYF.

This clonotype came up a few times. This chain uses TRBV5-1 with TRBJ2-7; the D gene is possibly TRBD2 (6 bases). The CDR3 loop spans 15 amino acids. Trimming shortened V by 4 bases and J by 5 bases, and 19 bases separated the two germline ends. Germline CDR1 is SGHRS and CDR2 is YFSETQ. CDR3 residues: CASSVAGRPMDEQYF. Written as DNA, the CDR3 is TGCGCCAGCAGCGTAGCAGGGAGGCCCATGGACGAGCAGTACTTC.

In its sample, this clonotype was seen a few times. The rearrangement uses TRBV4-1 and TRBJ2-3; no clear D. The CDR3 sequence is 15 residues long. Germline CDR1 reads MGHRA; CDR2 reads YSYEKL. V lost 0 bases to trimming and J lost 4 bases, with 11 bases between them. The CDR3 is CASSQDSVRPDTQYF. The CDR3 coding sequence is TGCGCCAGCAGCCAAGATTCGGTCCGCCCAGATACGCAGTATTTT.

As concerns this clonotype: One end of the junction fails to match germline, which may point to a read error. This rearrangement joins TRBV12-3 or TRBV12-4 to TRBJ2-5; 14 nucleotides match TRBD2. The CDR3 has 19 residues. The CDR3 coding sequence is TGTACCAGCAGTTTCGGGGAACTGACTAGCGGGAGGGCCGTGGAGACCCAGTACTTC. Translating it yields CTSSFGELTSGRAVETQYF.

This sequence joins TRBV4-1 and TRBJ2-1; no clear D. This CDR3 comprises 14 residues. Germline V CDR1 and CDR2: MGHRA, YSYEKL. Between the trimmed V and J ends, which lost 1 base and 5 bases, there was a span of 9 bases. This CDR3 reads CASSQVSANNEQFF. The CDR3, as DNA: TGCGCCAGCAGCCAAGTTTCCGCAAACAATGAGCAGTTCTTC.

This clonotype turned up a few times. V and J are TRBV9 and TRBJ2-7; a weak D match, TRBD1 (6 bases). The germline V gene has CDR1 SGDLS and CDR2 YYNGEE. The CDR3 loop spans 16 amino acids. V lost 2 bases and J 1 base, leaving 16 bases between the germline ends. The CDR3 protein is CASSVGPDRFSYEQYF. In nucleotides, the CDR3 is TGTGCCAGCAGCGTGGGCCCTGACAGGTTTTCCTACGAGCAGTACTTC.

The chain employs TRBV28 and TRBJ1-3, with D hard to call. This CDR3 region has 14 residues. V lost 6 bases to trimming and J lost 7 bases, with 16 bases between them. Germline-derived CDR1 and CDR2 are MDHEN and SYDVKM. The DNA for the CDR3 is TGTGCCAGCAGCCCCATATCCCTCGGGAACACCATATATTTT. It is translated as CASSPISLGNTIYF.

This clonotype was counted only a few times. The rearrangement joins TRBV18 to TRBJ1-1; no reliable D call. Trimming took off 6 bases at V and 4 bases at J, with 15 bases between the two ends. Germline V gives CDR1 KGHSH, CDR2 LQKENI. The CDR3 spans 14 residues. Here the CDR3 reads CASSVAESGTEAFF. The CDR3 coding sequence is TGTGCCAGCTCCGTCGCGGAGTCGGGCACTGAAGCTTTCTTT.

A note on this clonotype: One end of the junction fails to match germline, which may point to a read error. The gene calls are TRBV4-2 and TRBJ2-7; 10 bases align to TRBD1. There are 14 residues in the CDR3. The germline CDR1 and CDR2 sequences are LGHNA and YNFKEQ. Written as DNA, the CDR3 is TGTGCCGGCAGCCAATCGGGACAGGGGTACGAGCAGTACTTC. Translation: CAGSQSGQGYEQYF.

Points on this clonotype: Mismatch with germline at one junction end may stem from a read error. The chain is built from TRBV6-2 or TRBV6-3 and TRBJ2-7; either TRBD1 or TRBD2 may supply D (5 bases each). Per the germline V gene, CDR1 is MNHEY and CDR2 is SVGEGT. The CDR3 is 11 residues long. As DNA, the CDR3 is TGTGCCAGCAGTTATACTACCGGGGCACACTTC. Its protein product is CASSYTTGAHF.

The genes are TRBV7-9 and TRBJ2-5; D may match TRBD1 or TRBD2 (5 bases each). CDR3 size: 15 residues. CDR1 is SEHNR and CDR2 is FQNEAQ in the germline V gene (reference sequence). The V end lost 5 bases, the J end lost 1 base, and 14 bases lay between the germline ends. The CDR3 nucleotides are TGTGCCAGCAGCCTCCGGCTGGGGACCCAAGAGACCCAGTACTTC. Its protein product is CASSLRLGTQETQYF.

The V and J genes are TRBV15 and TRBJ2-3; D is perhaps TRBD2 (6 bases). This CDR3 contains 18 residues. Germline V gene lookup returns CDR1 LNHNV and CDR2 YYDKDF (reference sequence). With 2 bases removed from V and 4 bases from J, the gap between germline ends came to 22 bases. The CDR3: CATSRSPGGGSPADTQYF. Here the CDR3 DNA reads TGTGCCACCAGCAGATCTCCGGGTGGGGGGAGCCCCGCAGATACGCAGTATTTT.

This clonotype was detected only a few times. V gene TRBV20-1 combines with J gene TRBJ1-6; 8 positions agree with TRBD1. Germline trimming cut 6 bases from V and 7 bases from J; bases unmatched to any gene: 14. The CDR3 totals 16 residues. Germline V gene lookup returns CDR1 DFQATT and CDR2 SNEGSKA (reference sequence). The CDR3 nucleotides read TGCAGTGCCCCAAAACTTTGGACAGGGCGGAATTCACCCCTCCACTTT. Translation gives CSAPKLWTGRNSPLHF.

This CDR3 is CSASGGGGYTF. Here the CDR3 DNA reads TGCAGTGCTAGCGGGGGGGGCGGCTACACCTTC. V gene TRBV20-1 combines with J gene TRBJ1-2; D is possibly TRBD1 (6 bases). V lost 3 bases, J lost 8 bases, and 10 bases lay in between. The CDR3 loop spans 11 amino acids. Per germline, CDR1 DFQATT and CDR2 SNEGSKA (reference sequence).

The V and J genes are TRBV10-1 and TRBJ2-1; D is possibly TRBD2 (7 bases). The CDR3 has 15 amino acids. In germline, CDR1 is WNHNN, CDR2 SYGVQD (reference sequence). Trimming removed 3 bases from V and 7 bases from J, with 16 bases in between. The CDR3 nucleotides read TGCGCCAGCAGTGATTTGAGGGGGGGTTATAATGAGCAGTTCTTC. Protein sequence: CASSDLRGGYNEQFF.

This clonotype occurred a few times. This chain uses TRBV28 with TRBJ2-1; D remains unclear. CDR3 size: 11 residues. Germline V gives CDR1 MDHEN, CDR2 SYDVKM. Trimming stripped 6 bases from V and 3 bases from J, with 3 bases between. Written as DNA, the CDR3 is TGTGCCAGCAGATTCTACAATGAGCAGTTCTTC. Translated: CASRFYNEQFF.

The chain links TRBV3-1 to TRBJ1-3; possible D gene TRBD1, 5 bases. CDR3 length: 15 residues. Germline CDR1 reads LGHDT; CDR2 reads YNNKEL (reference sequence). V shed 0 bases and J shed 2 bases, with 8 bases lying between them. As DNA, the CDR3 is TGTGCCAGCAGCCAAGAAGGGGCCGCTGGAAACACCATATATTTT. This codes for CASSQEGAAGNTIYF.

The chain is built from TRBV27 and TRBJ2-2, with TRBD2 identical over 10 bases. The CDR3 has 16 residues. Trimming at V came to 5 bases and at J to 0 bases, leaving 3 bases not matched to a gene. Germline CDR1 MNHEY, CDR2 SMNVEV (reference sequence). The CDR3 loop reads CASSLAGAANTGELFF. The CDR3 coding sequence is TGTGCCAGCAGTCTAGCGGGGGCCGCGAACACCGGGGAGCTGTTTTTT.

This clonotype was seen only a few times. This chain uses TRBV20-1 with TRBJ2-5, with 8 positions matching TRBD2. V dropped 6 bases and J dropped 2; count of bases not matched to a gene: 5. This CDR3 comprises 13 residues. Germline-derived CDR1 and CDR2 are DFQATT and SNEGSKA (reference sequence). In DNA, the CDR3 is TGCAGTGCCAGACTAGCGAATCAAGAGACCCAGTACTTC. Translated, it gives CSARLANQETQYF.